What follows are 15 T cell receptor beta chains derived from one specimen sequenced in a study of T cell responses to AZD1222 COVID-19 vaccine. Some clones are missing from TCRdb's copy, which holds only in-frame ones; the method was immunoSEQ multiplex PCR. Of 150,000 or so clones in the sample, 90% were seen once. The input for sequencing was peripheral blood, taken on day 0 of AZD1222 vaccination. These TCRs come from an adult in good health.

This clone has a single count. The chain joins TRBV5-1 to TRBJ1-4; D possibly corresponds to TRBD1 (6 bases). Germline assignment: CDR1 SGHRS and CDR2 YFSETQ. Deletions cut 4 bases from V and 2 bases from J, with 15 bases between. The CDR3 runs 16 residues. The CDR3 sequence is CASSPGSGATNEKLFF. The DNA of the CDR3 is TGCGCCAGCAGCCCCGGGTCGGGGGCGACTAATGAAAAACTGTTTTTT.

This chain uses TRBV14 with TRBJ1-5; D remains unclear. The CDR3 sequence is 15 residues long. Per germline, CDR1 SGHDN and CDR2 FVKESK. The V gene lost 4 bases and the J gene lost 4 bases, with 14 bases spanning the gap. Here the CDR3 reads CASSRGSGRNQPQHF. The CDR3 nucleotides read TGTGCCAGCAGCCGAGGGTCAGGACGTAATCAGCCCCAGCATTTT.

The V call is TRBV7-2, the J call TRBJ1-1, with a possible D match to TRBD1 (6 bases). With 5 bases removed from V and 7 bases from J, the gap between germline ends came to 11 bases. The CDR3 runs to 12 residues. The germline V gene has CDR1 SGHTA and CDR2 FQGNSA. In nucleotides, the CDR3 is TGTGCCAGCAGCCTCGACAGGAGTGAAGCTTTCTTT. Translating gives CASSLDRSEAFF.

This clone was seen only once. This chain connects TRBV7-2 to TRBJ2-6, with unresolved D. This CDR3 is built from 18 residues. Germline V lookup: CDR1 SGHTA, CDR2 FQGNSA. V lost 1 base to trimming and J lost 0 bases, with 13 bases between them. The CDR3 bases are TGTGCCAGCAGCTTAGGTCCGGGTAACCCCTCTGGGGCCAACGTCCTGACTTTC. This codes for CASSLGPGNPSGANVLTF.

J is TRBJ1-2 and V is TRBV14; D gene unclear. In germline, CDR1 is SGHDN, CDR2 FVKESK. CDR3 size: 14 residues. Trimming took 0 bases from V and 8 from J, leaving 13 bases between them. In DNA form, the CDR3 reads TGTGCCAGCAGCCAAGAGACAACCCTCGGGGGCTACACCTTC. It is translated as CASSQETTLGGYTF.

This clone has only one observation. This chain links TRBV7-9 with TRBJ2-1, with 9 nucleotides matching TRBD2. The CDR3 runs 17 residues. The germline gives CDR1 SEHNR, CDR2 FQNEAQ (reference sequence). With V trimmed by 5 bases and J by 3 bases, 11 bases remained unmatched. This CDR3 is CASSPKVRLAVYNEQFF. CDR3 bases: TGTGCCAGCAGCCCGAAAGTAAGACTAGCGGTCTACAATGAGCAGTTCTTC.

CDR3 sequence: CASSIAHSATNEKLFF. The CDR3 nucleotides read TGTGCCAGTAGTATAGCTCACAGCGCAACTAATGAAAAACTGTTTTTT. V gene TRBV19 combines with J gene TRBJ1-4; D remains unclear. The CDR3 runs to 16 residues. Per germline, CDR1 LNHDA and CDR2 SQIVND (reference sequence). Trimming left V 1 base short and J 0 bases short, with 9 bases between.

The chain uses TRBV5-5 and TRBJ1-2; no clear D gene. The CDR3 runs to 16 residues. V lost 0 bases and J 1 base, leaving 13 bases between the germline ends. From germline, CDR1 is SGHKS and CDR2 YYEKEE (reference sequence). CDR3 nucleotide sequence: TGTGCCAGCAGCTTGGGTGGAGTCTCCTTTAACTATGGCTACACCTTC. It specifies CASSLGGVSFNYGYTF.

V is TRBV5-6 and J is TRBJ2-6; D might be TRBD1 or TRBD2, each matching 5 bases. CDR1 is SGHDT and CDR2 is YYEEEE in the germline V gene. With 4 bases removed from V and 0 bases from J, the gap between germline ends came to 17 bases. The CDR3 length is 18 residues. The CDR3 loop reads CASSTYKGPSSGANVLTF. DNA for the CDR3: TGTGCCAGCAGCACATACAAGGGACCGAGCTCTGGGGCCAACGTCCTGACTTTC.

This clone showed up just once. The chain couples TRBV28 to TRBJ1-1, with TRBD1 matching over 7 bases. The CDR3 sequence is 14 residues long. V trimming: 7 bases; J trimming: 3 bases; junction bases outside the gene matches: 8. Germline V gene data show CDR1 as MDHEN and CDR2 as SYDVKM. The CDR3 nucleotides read TGTGCCAGCAAACGCCCGGGACAGCACACTGAAGCTTTCTTT. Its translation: CASKRPGQHTEAFF.

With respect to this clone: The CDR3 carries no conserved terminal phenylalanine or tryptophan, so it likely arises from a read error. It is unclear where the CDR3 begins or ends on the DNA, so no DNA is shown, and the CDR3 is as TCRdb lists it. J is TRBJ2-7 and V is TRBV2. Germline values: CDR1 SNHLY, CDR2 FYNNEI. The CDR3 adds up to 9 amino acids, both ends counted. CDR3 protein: CASSTGTVY.

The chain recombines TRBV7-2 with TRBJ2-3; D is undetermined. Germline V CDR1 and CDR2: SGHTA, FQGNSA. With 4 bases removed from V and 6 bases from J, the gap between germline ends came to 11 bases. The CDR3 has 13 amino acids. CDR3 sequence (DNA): TGTGCCAGCAGCTCCAGATGGGCGGATACGCAGTATTTT. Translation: CASSSRWADTQYF.

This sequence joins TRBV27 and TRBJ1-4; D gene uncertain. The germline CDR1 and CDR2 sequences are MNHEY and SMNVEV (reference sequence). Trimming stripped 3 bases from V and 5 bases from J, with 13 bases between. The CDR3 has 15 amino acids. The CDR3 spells CASSFLRATNEKLFF. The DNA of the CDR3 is TGTGCCAGCAGTTTTCTGAGGGCTACCAATGAAAAACTGTTTTTT. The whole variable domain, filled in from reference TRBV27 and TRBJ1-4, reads EAQVTQNPRYLITVTGKKLTVTCSQNMNHEYMSWYRQDPGLGLRQIYYSMNVEVTDKGDVPEGYKVSRKEKRNFPLILESPSPNQTSLYFCASSFLRATNEKLFFGSGTQLSVL.

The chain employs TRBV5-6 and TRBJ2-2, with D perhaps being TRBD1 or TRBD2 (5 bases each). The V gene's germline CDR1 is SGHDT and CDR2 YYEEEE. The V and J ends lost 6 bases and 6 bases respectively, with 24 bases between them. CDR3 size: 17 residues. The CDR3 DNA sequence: TGTGCCAGCACCCTGGGACGAGGCCCCACAAACCCCGGGGAGCTGTTTTTT. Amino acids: CASTLGRGPTNPGELFF.

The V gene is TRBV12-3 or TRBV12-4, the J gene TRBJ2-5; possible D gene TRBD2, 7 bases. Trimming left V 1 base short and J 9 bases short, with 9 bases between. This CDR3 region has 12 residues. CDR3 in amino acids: CASSLGGGPQYF. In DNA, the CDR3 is TGTGCCAGCAGTTTAGGGGGGGGCCCCCAGTACTTC.